The clone carrying this TCR beta chain was picked up many times. The antigen remains unidentified. The junction departs from germline at one end; a sequencing error may be responsible. The sample belongs to a study of T-cell reconstitution after alpha-beta-depleted transplantation in children. General observations from the study: In some patients, recipient T cells and intrathymic progenitors surviving conditioning explained high day-60 diversity.

TCRbeta library construction was performed incorporating unique molecular identifiers. MiXCR, applied by TCRdb to the PCR reads, yields one record per CDR3 protein. Of 140,000 or so distinct CDR3 sequences listed, about 9% are singletons. The TCR sequence derives from a female patient aged 2 to 10 who had a stem cell transplant for congenital amegakaryocytic thrombocytopenia, so the T cells may come from the graft donor. Material: PBMCs, mostly from graft donor cells, obtained 180 days after TCRalphabeta/CD19-depleted stem cell transplant.

The CDR3 nucleotides read TGCAGGGCTAGGCATGACTCCTACGAGCAGTACTTC. Its translation: CRARHDSYEQYF. The rearrangement uses TRBV20-1 and TRBJ2-7; D uncertain. The CDR3 is made up of 12 amino acids. CDR1 is DFQATT and CDR2 is SNEGSKA in the germline V gene (reference sequence).